This T cell receptor beta chain was sequenced for a study of T cells after posttransplantation cyclophosphamide. The study, taken as a whole, reports: After PTCy, TRB diversity resembled that of CNI/methotrexate controls. Tissue-infiltrating T cells from skin or gut overlapped little with blood T cells.

Trimming left V 7 bases short and J 5 bases short, with 6 bases between. Germline lookup yields CDR1 MDHEN and CDR2 SYDVKM. This CDR3 has 12 amino acids. A marrow graft followed busulfan-fludarabine conditioning, with cyclophosphamide on days +3 and +4. This clone has a count of ten or more. Its antigen remains unknown. Assay used: immunoSEQ multiplex PCR; TCRdb lists only in-frame clones, some missing. This repertoire holds 16,000 or so clones, and none appear only once. The rearrangement joins TRBV28 to TRBJ1-6; D not resolved. The source of this sequence is a female patient between 30 and 40 years old who received an allogeneic stem cell transplant from a related donor, was CMV-positive, and had no GVHD. Some of the T cells might come from the graft donor. The material sequenced was PBMCs, taken after allogeneic stem cell transplant with posttransplant cyclophosphamide. CDR3 residues: CASNTNNSPLHF. In DNA form, the CDR3 reads TGTGCCAGCAACACCAATAATTCACCCCTCCACTTT.